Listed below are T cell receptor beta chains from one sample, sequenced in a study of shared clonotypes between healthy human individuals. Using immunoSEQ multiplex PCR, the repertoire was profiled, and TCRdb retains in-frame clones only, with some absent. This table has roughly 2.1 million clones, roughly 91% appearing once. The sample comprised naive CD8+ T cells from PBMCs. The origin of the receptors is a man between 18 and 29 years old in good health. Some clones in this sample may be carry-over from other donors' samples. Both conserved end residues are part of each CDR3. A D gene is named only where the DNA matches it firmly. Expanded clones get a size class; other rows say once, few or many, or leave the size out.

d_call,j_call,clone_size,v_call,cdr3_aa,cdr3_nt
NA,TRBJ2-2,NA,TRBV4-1,CASSPDPRGTGELFF,TGCGCCAGCAGCCCGGACCCACGAGGCACCGGGGAGCTGTTTTTT
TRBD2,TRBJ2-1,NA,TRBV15,CATSSPVWREGHEQFF,TGTGCCACCAGCAGTCCAGTCTGGCGGGAGGGCCATGAGCAGTTCTTC
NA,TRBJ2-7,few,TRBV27,CASSFGITYEQYF,TGTGCCAGCAGTTTCGGGATTACCTACGAGCAGTACTTC
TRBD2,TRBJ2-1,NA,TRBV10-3,CAISEEVASGKGGQFF,TGTGCCATCAGTGAGGAGGTAGCTAGCGGGAAGGGAGGGCAGTTCTTC
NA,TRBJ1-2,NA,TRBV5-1,CASSFETTTANYGYTF,TGCGCCAGCAGCTTCGAGACTACGACAGCTAACTATGGCTACACCTTC
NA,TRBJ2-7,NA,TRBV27,CASSFGVSYEQYF,TGTGCCAGCAGTTTTGGGGTGTCCTACGAGCAGTACTTC
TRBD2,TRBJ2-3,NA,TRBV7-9,CASSSSAGVPTDTQYF,TGTGCCAGCAGCTCTTCGGCGGGAGTCCCCACAGATACGCAGTATTTT
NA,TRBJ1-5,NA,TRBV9,CASSGRGWNQPQHF,TGTGCCAGCAGCGGGAGGGGCTGGAATCAGCCCCAGCATTTT
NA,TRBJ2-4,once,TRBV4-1,CASSLDPPTKIQYF,TGCGCCAGCAGCTTGGACCCGCCGACCAAAATTCAGTACTTC
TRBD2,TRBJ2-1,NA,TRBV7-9,CASSPPLAATPHNEQFF,TGTGCCAGCAGCCCCCCACTAGCGGCAACCCCCCACAATGAGCAGTTCTTC
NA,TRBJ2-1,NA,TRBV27,CASSFRGAEDNEQFF,TGTGCCAGCAGTTTTCGGGGGGCGGAGGACAATGAGCAGTTCTTC
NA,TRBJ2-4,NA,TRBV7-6,CASSLGPLAKNIQYF,TGTGCCAGCAGCCTCGGACCTTTAGCCAAAAACATTCAGTACTTC
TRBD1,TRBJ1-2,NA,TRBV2,CASSEWTGDYGYTF,TGTGCCAGCAGTGAATGGACAGGAGACTATGGCTACACCTTC
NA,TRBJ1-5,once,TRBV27,CASSLGGVESNQPQHF,TGTGCCAGCAGTTTAGGTGGGGTCGAGAGCAATCAGCCCCAGCATTTT
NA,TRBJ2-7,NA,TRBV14,CASSQEAGDYEQYF,TGTGCCAGCAGCCAAGAGGCAGGGGACTACGAGCAGTACTTC
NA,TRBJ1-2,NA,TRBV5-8,CASSLVTFYGYTF,TGTGCCAGCAGCTTGGTAACCTTTTATGGCTACACCTTC
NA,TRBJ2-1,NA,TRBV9,CASSVGGTSYNEQFF,TGTGCCAGCAGCGTCGGGGGGACATCATACAATGAGCAGTTCTTC
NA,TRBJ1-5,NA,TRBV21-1,CASSKKMRQGCMDQPQHF,TGTGCCAGCAGCAAGAAAATGAGACAGGGCTGTATGGATCAGCCCCAGCATTTT
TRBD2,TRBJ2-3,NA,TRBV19,CASSFYGTSGTDTQYF,TGTGCCAGTAGTTTCTACGGGACTAGCGGAACAGATACGCAGTATTTT
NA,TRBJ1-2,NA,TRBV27,CASSLSRAGSNYGYTF,TGTGCCAGCAGTTTAAGTCGGGCAGGTAGTAACTATGGCTACACCTTC
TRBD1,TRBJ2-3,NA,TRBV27,CASQLLFPGQGFADTQYF,TGTGCCAGTCAACTACTTTTTCCGGGACAGGGTTTTGCAGATACGCAGTATTTT
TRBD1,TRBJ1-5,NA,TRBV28,CASSLFPPDRVGQPQHF,TGTGCCAGCAGTTTATTCCCGCCAGACAGGGTGGGACAGCCCCAGCATTTT
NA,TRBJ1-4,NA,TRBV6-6,CASSYLGYAVGEKLFF,TGTGCCAGCAGTTACTTGGGATACGCGGTCGGGGAAAAACTGTTTTTT
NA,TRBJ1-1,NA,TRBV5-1,CASSSLNLPGMSAEAFF,TGCGCCAGCAGCTCGCTAAACCTGCCAGGGATGTCGGCTGAAGCTTTCTTT
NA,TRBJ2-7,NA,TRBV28,CASSLSPGVHYEQYF,TGTGCCAGCAGTTTATCTCCAGGGGTCCACTACGAGCAGTACTTC
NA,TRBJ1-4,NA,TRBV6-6,CAPPAGYEKLFF,TGTGCCCCGCCCGCCGGGTATGAAAAACTGTTTTTT
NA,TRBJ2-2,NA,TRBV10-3,CAIMDTGELFF,TGTGCCATCATGGACACCGGGGAGCTGTTTTTT
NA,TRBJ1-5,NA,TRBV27,CASSPLGRSNQPQHF,TGTGCCAGCAGTCCCCTTGGACGTAGCAATCAGCCCCAGCATTTT
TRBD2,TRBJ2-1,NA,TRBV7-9,CASRSTSGNYNEQFF,TGTGCCAGCAGATCGACTAGCGGGAACTACAATGAGCAGTTCTTC
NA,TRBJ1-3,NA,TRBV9,CASSVEGRISGNTIYF,TGTGCCAGCAGCGTAGAAGGCCGTATCTCTGGAAACACCATATATTTT
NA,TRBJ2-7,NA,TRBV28,CASSTLREQYF,TGTGCCAGCAGTACCCTCAGAGAGCAGTACTTC
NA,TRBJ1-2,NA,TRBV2,CASRDYGYTF,TGTGCCAGCCGAGACTATGGCTACACCTTC
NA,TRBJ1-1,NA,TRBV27,CASSFRSGYEAFF,TGTGCCAGCAGTTTTCGTTCGGGTTATGAAGCTTTCTTT
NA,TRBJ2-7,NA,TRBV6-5,CASSPDDWDEQYF,TGTGCCAGCAGCCCTGATGACTGGGACGAGCAGTACTTC
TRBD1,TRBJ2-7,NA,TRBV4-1,CASSQPGTGDYEQYF,TGCGCCAGCAGCCAACCCGGGACAGGGGACTACGAGCAGTACTTC
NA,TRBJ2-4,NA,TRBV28,CASSPPAGLGKNIQYF,TGTGCCAGCAGTCCCCCCGCGGGTTTGGGCAAAAACATTCAGTACTTC
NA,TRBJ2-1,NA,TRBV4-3,CASSRLLIGEPGANNEQFF,TGCGCCAGCAGCCGACTCCTCATAGGGGAACCAGGGGCCAACAATGAGCAGTTCTTC
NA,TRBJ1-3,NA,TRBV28,CASSPSHITIYF,TGTGCCAGCAGCCCCTCTCATATCACCATATATTTT
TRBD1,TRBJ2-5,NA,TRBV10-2,CASSDSRTGVLETQYF,TGCGCCAGCAGTGATTCAAGGACAGGGGTTTTAGAGACCCAGTACTTC
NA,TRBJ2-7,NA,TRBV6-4,CASSDLVSGSYEQYF,TGTGCCAGCAGTGATCTTGTTAGCGGATCCTACGAGCAGTACTTC
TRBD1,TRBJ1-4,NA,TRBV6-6,CASSYSIRTGDEKLFF,TGTGCCAGCAGTTACTCGATCAGGACAGGGGACGAAAAACTGTTTTTT
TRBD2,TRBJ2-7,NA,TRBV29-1,CSVEGGDGLAGGYEQYF,TGCAGCGTTGAAGGGGGGGATGGACTAGCGGGAGGCTACGAGCAGTACTTC
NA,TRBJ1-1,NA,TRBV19,CASNYQGSVFRDTEAFF,TGTGCCAGCAACTACCAAGGGAGTGTGTTCAGGGACACTGAAGCTTTCTTT
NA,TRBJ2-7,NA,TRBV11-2,CASSLTGVSYEQYF,TGTGCCAGCAGCTTAACGGGAGTCTCCTACGAGCAGTACTTC
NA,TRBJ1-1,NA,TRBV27,CASSLSEWPTEAFF,TGTGCCAGCAGTTTATCAGAGTGGCCCACTGAAGCTTTCTTT
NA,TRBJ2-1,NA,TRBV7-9,CASSLDPTVSYNEQFF,TGTGCCAGCAGCTTAGACCCGACAGTATCTTACAATGAGCAGTTCTTC
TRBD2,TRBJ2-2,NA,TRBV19,CASSIPPGLVTGELFF,TGTGCCAGTAGTATACCCCCGGGACTAGTGACCGGGGAGCTGTTTTTT
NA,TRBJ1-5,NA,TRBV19,CASNLNLSNQPQHF,TGTGCCAGTAACCTGAACCTTAGCAATCAGCCCCAGCATTTT
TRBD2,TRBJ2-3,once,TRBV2,CASSGASGSSRTDTQYF,TGTGCCAGCAGTGGGGCTAGCGGGAGTTCTCGCACAGATACGCAGTATTTT
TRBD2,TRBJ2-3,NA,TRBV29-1,CSALAGSTDTQYF,TGCAGCGCCCTAGCGGGGAGCACAGATACGCAGTATTTT
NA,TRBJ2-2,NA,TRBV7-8,CASSSGAELNTGELFF,TGTGCCAGCAGCTCCGGTGCGGAGCTGAACACCGGGGAGCTGTTTTTT
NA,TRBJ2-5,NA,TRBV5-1,CASSWTAQETQYF,TGCGCCAGCAGCTGGACAGCCCAAGAGACCCAGTACTTC
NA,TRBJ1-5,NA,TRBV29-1,CSVVVYDQPQHF,TGCAGCGTTGTCGTATACGATCAGCCCCAGCATTTT
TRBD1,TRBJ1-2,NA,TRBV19,CASSTPDRGRGDGYTF,TGTGCCAGTAGTACCCCCGACAGGGGGAGAGGGGATGGCTACACCTTC
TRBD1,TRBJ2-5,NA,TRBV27,CASSLGTGGSETQYF,TGTGCCAGCAGTCTAGGGACAGGGGGCTCGGAGACCCAGTACTTC
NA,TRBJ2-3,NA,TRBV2,CASSEARTDTQYF,TGTGCCAGCAGTGAAGCGCGGACAGATACGCAGTATTTT
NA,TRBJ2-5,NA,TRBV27,CASSFLAAQETQYF,TGTGCCAGCAGTTTTCTCGCGGCGCAAGAGACCCAGTACTTC
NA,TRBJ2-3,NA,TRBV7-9,CASSLVGRRNGDTQYF,TGTGCCAGCAGCTTAGTTGGGAGGCGAAATGGAGATACGCAGTATTTT
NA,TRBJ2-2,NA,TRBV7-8,CASTEFKGLNTGELFF,TGTGCCAGCACTGAATTTAAGGGGCTGAACACCGGGGAGCTGTTTTTT
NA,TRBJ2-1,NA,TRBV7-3,CASSPIPTGTRNEQFF,TGTGCCAGCAGCCCGATACCGACAGGGACTAGGAATGAGCAGTTCTTC